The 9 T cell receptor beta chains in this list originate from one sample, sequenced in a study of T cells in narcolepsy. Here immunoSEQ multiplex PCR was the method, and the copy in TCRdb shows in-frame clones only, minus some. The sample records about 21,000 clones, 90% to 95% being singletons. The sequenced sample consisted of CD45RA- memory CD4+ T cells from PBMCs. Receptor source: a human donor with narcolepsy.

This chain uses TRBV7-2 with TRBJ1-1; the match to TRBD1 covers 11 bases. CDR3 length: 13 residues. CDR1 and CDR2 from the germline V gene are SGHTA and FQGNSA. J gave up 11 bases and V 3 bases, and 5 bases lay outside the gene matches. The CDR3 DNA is TGTGCCAGCAGCTTCGGGACAGGGGGAAGGGCTTTCTTT. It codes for CASSFGTGGRAFF.

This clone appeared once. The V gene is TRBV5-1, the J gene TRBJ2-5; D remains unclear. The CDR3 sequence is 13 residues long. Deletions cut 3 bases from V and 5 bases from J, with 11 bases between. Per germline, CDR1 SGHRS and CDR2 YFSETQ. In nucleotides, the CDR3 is TGCGCCAGCAGCTCGAACGACCGGGAGACCCAGTACTTC. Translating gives CASSSNDRETQYF.

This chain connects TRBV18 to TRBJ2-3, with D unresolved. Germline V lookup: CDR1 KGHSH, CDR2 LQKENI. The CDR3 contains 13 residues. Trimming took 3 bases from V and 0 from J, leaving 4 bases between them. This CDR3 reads CASSPPSTDTQYF. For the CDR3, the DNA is TGTGCCAGCTCACCTCCTAGCACAGATACGCAGTATTTT.

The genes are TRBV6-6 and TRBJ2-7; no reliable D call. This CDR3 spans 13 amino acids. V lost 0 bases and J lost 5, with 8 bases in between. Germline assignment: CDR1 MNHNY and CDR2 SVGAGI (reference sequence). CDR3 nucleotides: TGTGCCAGCAGTTACTCTGGGGTAAACGAGCAGTACTTC. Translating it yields CASSYSGVNEQYF.

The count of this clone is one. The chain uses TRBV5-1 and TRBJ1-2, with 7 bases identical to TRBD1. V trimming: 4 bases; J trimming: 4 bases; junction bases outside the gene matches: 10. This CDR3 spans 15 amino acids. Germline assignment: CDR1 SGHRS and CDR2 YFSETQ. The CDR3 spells CASSPTGVHGYGYTF. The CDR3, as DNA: TGCGCCAGCAGCCCCACAGGGGTACATGGCTATGGCTACACCTTC.

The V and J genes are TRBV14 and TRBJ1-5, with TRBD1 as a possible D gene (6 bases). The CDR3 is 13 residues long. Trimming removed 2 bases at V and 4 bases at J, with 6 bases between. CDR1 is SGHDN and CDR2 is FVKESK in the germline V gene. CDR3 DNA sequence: TGTGCCAGCAGCCAAAGGGGGAATCAGCCCCAGCATTTT. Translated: CASSQRGNQPQHF.

CDR3 loop: CASSPRQGSNTEAFF. CDR3 bases: TGTGCCAGCAGCCCAAGACAGGGCTCGAACACTGAAGCTTTCTTT. The genes are TRBV9 and TRBJ1-1, with 7 bases fitting TRBD1. V was pared by 4 bases and J by 1 base, with 7 bases of the junction left unmatched. Germline lookup yields CDR1 SGDLS and CDR2 YYNGEE. The CDR3 runs 15 residues.

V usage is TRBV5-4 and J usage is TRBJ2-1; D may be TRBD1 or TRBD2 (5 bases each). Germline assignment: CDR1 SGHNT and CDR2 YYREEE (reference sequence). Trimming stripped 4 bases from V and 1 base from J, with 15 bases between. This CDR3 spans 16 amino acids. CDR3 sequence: CASSRRDGLSYNEQFF. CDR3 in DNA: TGTGCCAGCAGCCGCCGGGACGGATTATCCTACAATGAGCAGTTCTTC.

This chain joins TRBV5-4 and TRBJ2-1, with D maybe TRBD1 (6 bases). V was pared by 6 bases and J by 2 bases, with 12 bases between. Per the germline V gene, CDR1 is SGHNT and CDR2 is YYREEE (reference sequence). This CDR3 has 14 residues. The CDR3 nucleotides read TGTGCCAGCACTGAACAGGGAACCTACAATGAGCAGTTCTTC. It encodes CASTEQGTYNEQFF.